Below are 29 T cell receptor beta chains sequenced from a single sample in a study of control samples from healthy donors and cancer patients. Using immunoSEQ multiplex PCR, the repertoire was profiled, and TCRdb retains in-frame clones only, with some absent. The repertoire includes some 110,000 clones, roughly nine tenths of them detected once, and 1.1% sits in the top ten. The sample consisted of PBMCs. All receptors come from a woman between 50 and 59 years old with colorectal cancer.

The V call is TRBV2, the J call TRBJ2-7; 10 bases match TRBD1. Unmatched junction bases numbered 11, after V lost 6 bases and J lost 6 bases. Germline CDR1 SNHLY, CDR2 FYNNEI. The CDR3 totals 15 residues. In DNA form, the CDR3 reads TGTGCCAGCAGCTTTCCGGGACAGGGGTTAGCCGAGCAGTACTTC. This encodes CASSFPGQGLAEQYF.

This CDR3 is CASSLGRPSGNTIYF. CDR3 sequence (DNA): TGTGCCAGCAGCCTGGGACGTCCGTCGGGAAACACCATATATTTT. The chain employs TRBV5-4 and TRBJ1-3; tentatively, D is TRBD1 (5 bases). V lost 4 bases and J lost 4, with 15 bases in between. The CDR3 totals 15 residues. Germline CDR1 is SGHNT and CDR2 is YYREEE (reference sequence).

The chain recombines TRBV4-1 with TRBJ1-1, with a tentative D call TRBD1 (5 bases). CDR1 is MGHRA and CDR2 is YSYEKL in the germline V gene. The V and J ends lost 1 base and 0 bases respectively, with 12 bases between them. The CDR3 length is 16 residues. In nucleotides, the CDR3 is TGCGCCAGCAGCCAAGGGCAGGGATGGATGAACACTGAAGCTTTCTTT. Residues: CASSQGQGWMNTEAFF.

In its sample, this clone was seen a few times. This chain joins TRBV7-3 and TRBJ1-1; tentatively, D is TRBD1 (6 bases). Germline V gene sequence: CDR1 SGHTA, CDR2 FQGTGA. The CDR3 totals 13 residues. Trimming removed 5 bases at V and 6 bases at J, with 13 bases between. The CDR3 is CASSTTGTSEAFF. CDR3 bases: TGTGCCAGCAGCACGACAGGAACTTCTGAAGCTTTCTTT.

CDR3 DNA sequence: TGTGCCAGCAGTTCAACGGGGGGATCGCCCCAGCATTTT. This codes for CASSSTGGSPQHF. The chain has TRBV14 and TRBJ1-5, with D tentatively TRBD1 (5 bases). V lost 6 bases to trimming and J lost 9 bases, with 15 bases between them. Germline assignment: CDR1 SGHDN and CDR2 FVKESK. There are 13 residues in the CDR3.

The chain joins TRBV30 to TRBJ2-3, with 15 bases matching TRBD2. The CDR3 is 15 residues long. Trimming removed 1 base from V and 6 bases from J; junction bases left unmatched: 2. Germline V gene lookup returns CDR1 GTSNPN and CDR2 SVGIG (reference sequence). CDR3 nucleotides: TGTGCCTGGAGTGGGACTAGCGGGGGGGCTGATACGCAGTATTTT. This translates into CAWSGTSGGADTQYF. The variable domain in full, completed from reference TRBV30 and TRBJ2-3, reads SQTIHQWPATLVQPVGSPLSLECTVEGTSNPNLYWYRQAAGRGLQLLFYSVGIGQISSEVPQNLSASRPQDRQFILSSKKLLLSDSGFYLCAWSGTSGGADTQYFGPGTRLTVL.

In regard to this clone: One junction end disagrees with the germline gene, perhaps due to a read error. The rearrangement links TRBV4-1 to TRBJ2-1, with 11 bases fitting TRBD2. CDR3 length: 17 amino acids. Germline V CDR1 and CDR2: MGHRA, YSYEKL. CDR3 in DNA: TGCGTCAGCAGCCAAACCGGGACTAGCGGAAAATACAATGAGCAGTTCTTC. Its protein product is CVSSQTGTSGKYNEQFF.

The CDR3 nucleotides read TGTGCCAGCTCACCGGACCAGGGCTCAAATAATTCACCCCTCCACTTT. Translation gives CASSPDQGSNNSPLHF. This chain connects TRBV18 to TRBJ1-6, with D maybe TRBD1 (5 bases). The V end lost 3 bases, the J end lost 5 bases, and 14 bases lay between the germline ends. Germline V gene lookup returns CDR1 KGHSH and CDR2 LQKENI. This CDR3 contains 16 residues. The variable domain in full, with the rest retrieved from reference TRBV18 and TRBJ1-6, is NAGVMQNPRHLVRRRGQEARLRCSPMKGHSHVYWYRQLPEEGLKFMVYLQKENIIDESGMPKERFSAEFPKEGPSILRIQQVVRGDSAAYFCASSPDQGSNNSPLHFGNGTRLTVT.

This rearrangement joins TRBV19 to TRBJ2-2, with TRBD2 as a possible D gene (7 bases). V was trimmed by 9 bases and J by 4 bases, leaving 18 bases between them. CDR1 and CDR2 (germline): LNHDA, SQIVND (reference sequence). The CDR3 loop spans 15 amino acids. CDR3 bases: TGTGCCAGCTCGTATCTGAGGGGGGGCACCGGGGAGCTGTTTTTT. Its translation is CASSYLRGGTGELFF.

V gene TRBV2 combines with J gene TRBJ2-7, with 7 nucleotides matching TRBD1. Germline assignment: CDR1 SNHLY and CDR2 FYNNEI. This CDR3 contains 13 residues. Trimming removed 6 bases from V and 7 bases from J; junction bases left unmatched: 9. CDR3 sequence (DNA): TGTGCCAGCAGAATAACAGGGGTGGGGGAGCAGTACTTC. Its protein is CASRITGVGEQYF. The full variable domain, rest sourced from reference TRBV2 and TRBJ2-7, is EPEVTQTPSHQVTQMGQEVILRCVPISNHLYFYWYRQILGQKVEFLVSFYNNEISEKSEIFDDQFSVERPDGSNFTLKIRSTKLEDSAMYFCASRITGVGEQYFGPGTRLTVT.

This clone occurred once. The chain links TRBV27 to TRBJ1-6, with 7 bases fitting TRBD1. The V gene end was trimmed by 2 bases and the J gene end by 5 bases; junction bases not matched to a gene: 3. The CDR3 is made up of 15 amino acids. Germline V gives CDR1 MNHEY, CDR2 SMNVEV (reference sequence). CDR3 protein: CASSLRGQDNSPLHF. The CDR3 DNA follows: TGTGCCAGCAGTTTAAGAGGACAGGATAATTCACCCCTCCACTTT.

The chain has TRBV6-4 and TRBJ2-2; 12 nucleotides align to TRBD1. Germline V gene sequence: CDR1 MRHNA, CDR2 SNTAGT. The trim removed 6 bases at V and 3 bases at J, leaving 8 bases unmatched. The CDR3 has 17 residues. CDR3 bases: TGTGCCAGCAGCGCCGCCGGGACAGGGGGCTACACCGGGGAGCTGTTTTTT. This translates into CASSAAGTGGYTGELFF.

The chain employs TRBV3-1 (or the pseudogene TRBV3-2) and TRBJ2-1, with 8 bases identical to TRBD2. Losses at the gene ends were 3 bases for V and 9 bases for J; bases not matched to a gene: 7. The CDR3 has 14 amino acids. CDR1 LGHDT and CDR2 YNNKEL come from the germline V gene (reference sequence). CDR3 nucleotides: TGTGCCAGCAGCCAGTCCGTAGCGGGAACTGAGCAGTTCTTC. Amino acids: CASSQSVAGTEQFF.

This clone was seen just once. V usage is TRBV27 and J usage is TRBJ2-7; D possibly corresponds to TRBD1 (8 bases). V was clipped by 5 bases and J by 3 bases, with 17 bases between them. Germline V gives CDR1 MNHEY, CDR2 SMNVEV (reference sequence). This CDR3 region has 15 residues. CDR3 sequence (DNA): TGTGCCAGCAGTCGGGGGGACAGGACAGTCTACGAGCAGTACTTC. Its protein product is CASSRGDRTVYEQYF.

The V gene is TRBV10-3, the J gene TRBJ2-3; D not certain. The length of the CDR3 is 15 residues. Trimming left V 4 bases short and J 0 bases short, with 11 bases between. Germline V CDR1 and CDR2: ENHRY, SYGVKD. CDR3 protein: CAISGAETSTDTQYF. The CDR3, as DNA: TGTGCCATCAGTGGGGCGGAGACTAGCACAGATACGCAGTATTTT.

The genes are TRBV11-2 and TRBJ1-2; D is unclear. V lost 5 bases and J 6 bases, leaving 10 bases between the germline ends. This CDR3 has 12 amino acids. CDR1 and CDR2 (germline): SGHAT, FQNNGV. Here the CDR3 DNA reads TGTGCCAGCAGCAGGGAATCAGATGGCTACACCTTC. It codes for CASSRESDGYTF.

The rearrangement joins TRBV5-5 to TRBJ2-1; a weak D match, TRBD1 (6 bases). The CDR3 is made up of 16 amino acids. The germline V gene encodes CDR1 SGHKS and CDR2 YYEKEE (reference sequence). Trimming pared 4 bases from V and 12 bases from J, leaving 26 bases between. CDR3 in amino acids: CASSPGGQSSLWAQFF. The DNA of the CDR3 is TGTGCCAGCAGCCCGGGTGGACAGTCTTCTTTGTGGGCGCAGTTCTTC.

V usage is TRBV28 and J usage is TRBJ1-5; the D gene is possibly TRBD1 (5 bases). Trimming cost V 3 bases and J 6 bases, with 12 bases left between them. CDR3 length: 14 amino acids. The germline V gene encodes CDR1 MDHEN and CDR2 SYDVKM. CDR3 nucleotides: TGTGCCAGCAGTTTGGGGCAGGTGACTCAGCCCCAGCATTTT. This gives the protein CASSLGQVTQPQHF.

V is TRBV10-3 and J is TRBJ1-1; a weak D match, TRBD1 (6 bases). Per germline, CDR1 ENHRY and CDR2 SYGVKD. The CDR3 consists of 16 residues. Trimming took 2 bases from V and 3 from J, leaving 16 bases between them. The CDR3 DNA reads TGTGCCATCAGTGAGGGCCTCCAGGGGAGGGACACTGAAGCTTTCTTT. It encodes CAISEGLQGRDTEAFF.

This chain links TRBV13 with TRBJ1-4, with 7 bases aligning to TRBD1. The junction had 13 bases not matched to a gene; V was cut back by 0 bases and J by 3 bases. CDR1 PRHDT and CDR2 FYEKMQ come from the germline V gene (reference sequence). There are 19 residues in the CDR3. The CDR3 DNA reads TGTGCCAGCAGCTTAGGCCGGGACAGTCTTCGGTCGGCTAATGAAAAACTGTTTTTT. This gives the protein CASSLGRDSLRSANEKLFF.

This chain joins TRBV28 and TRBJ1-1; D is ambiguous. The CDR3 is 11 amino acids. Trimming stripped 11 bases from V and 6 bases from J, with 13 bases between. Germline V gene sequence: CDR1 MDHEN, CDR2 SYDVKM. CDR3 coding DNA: TGTGCCTGCACCCGGCGGGCTGAAGCTTTCTTT. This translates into CACTRRAEAFF. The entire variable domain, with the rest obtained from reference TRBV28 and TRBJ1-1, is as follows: DVKVTQSSRYLVKRTGEKVFLECVQDMDHENMFWYRQDPGLGLRLIYFSYDVKMKEKGDIPEGYSVSREKKERFSLILESASTNQTSMYLCACTRRAEAFFGQGTRLTVV.

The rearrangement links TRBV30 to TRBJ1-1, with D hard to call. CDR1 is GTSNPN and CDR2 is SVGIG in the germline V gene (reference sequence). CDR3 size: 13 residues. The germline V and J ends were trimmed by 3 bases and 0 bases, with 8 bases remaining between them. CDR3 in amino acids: CAWRPSLNTEAFF. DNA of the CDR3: TGTGCCTGGAGGCCCAGCCTGAACACTGAAGCTTTCTTT.

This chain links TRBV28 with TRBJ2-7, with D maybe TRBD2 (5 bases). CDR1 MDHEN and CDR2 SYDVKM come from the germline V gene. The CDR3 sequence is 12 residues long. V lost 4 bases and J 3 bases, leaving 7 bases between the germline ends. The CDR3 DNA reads TGTGCCAGCAGTTCCGGGGACTACGAGCAGTACTTC. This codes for CASSSGDYEQYF.

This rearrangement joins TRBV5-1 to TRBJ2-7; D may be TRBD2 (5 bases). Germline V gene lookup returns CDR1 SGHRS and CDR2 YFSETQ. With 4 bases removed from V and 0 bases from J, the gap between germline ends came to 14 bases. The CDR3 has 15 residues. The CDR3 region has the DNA TGCGCCAGCAGCCTGGAGGCAGTCAGCTCCTACGAGCAGTACTTC. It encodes CASSLEAVSSYEQYF.

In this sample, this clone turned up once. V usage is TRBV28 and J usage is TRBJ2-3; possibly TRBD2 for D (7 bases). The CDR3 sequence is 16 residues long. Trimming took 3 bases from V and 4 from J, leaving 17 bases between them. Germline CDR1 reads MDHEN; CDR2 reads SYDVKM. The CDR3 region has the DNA TGTGCCAGCAGTTTTAGGGGGAGGGTCGAGCCAGATACGCAGTATTTT. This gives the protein CASSFRGRVEPDTQYF.

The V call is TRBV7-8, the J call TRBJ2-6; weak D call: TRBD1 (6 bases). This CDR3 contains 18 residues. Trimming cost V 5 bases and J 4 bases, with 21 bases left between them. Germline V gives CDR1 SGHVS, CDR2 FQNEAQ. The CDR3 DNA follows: TGTGCCAGCAGCGCACGACAGGCCCCACGTTCCGGGGCCAACGTCCTGACTTTC. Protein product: CASSARQAPRSGANVLTF. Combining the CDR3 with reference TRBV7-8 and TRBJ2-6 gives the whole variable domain GAGVSQSPRYKVAKRGQDVALRCDPISGHVSLFWYQQALGQGPEFLTYFQNEAQLDKSGLPSDRFFAERPEGSVSTLKIQRTQQEDSAVYLCASSARQAPRSGANVLTFGAGSRLTVL.

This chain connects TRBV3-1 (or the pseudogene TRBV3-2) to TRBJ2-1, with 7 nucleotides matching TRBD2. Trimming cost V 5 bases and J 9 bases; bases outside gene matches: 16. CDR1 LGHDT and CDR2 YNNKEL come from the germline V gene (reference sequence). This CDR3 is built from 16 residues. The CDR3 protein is CASSFQLAPGMGEQFF. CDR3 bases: TGTGCCAGCAGCTTCCAACTAGCGCCGGGCATGGGTGAGCAGTTCTTC.

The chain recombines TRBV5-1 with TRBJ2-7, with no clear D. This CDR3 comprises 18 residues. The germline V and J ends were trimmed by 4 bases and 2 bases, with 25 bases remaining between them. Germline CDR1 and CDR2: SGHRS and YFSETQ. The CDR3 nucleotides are TGCGCCAGCAGCCGCAGATCCGAGACGACACGCCGAACCTACGAGCAGTACTTC. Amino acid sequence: CASSRRSETTRRTYEQYF.

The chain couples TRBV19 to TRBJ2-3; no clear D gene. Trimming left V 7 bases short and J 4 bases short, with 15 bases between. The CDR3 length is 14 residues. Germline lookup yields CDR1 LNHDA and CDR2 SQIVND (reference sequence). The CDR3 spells CASKVLSGADTQYF. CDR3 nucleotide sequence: TGTGCCAGTAAGGTTCTATCGGGCGCAGATACGCAGTATTTT.